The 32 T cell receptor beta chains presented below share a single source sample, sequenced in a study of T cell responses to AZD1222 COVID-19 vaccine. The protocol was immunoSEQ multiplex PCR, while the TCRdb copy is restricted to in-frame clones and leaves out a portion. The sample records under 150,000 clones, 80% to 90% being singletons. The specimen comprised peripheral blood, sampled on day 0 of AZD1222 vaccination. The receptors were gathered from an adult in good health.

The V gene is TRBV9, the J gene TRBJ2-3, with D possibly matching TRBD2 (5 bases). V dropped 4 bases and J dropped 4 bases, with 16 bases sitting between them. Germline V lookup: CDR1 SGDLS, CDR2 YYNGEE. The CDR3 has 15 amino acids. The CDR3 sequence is CASSIPGGLPDTQYF. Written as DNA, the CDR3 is TGTGCCAGCAGCATCCCCGGCGGGCTCCCAGATACGCAGTATTTT.

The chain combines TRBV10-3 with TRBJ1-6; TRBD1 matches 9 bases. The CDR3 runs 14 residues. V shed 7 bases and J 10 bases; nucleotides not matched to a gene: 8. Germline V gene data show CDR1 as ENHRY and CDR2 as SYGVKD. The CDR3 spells CAIKQGQGGSPLHF. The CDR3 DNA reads TGTGCCATCAAACAGGGACAGGGAGGATCACCCCTCCACTTT.

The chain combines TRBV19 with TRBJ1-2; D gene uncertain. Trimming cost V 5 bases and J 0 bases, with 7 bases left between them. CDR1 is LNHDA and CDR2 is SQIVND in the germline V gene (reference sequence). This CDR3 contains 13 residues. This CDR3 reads CASSPVSNYGYTF. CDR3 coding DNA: TGTGCCAGTAGTCCGGTCTCTAACTATGGCTACACCTTC. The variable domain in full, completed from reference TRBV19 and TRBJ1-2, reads DGGITQSPKYLFRKEGQNVTLSCEQNLNHDAMYWYRQDPGQGLRLIYYSQIVNDFQKGDIAEGYSVSREKKESFPLTVTSAQKNPTAFYLCASSPVSNYGYTFGSGTRLTVV.

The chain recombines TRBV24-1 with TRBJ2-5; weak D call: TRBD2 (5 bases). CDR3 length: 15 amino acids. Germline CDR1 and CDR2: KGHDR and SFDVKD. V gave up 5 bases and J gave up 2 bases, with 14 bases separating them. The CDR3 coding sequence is TGTGCCACCAGTGCGAGCGGAGTTATACAAGAGACCCAGTACTTC. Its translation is CATSASGVIQETQYF.

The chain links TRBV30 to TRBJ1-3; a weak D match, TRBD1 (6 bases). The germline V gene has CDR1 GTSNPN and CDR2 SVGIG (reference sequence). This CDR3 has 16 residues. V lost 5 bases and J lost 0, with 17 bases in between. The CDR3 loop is CAWHWGRGFSGNTIYF. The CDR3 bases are TGTGCCTGGCATTGGGGCAGGGGCTTCTCTGGAAACACCATATATTTT.

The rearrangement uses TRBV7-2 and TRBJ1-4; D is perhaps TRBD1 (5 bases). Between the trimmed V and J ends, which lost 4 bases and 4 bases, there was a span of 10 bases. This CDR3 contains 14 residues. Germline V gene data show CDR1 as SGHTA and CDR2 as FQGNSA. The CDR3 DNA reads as TGTGCCAGCAGCTCACAGGCGTTTAATGAAAAACTGTTTTTT. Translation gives CASSSQAFNEKLFF.

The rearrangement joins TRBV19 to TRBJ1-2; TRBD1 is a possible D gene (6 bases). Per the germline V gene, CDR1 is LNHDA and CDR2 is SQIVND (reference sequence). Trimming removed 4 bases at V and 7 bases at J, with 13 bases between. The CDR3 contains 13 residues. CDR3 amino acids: CASSTPGVGGYTF. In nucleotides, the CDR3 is TGTGCCAGTAGTACCCCAGGGGTGGGTGGCTACACCTTC.

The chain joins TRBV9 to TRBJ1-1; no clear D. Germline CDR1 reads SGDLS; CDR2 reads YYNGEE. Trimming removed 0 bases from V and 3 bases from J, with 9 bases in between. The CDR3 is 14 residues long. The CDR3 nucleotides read TGTGCCAGCAGCGTAGGCGCCATCGACACTGAAGCTTTCTTT. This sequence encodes CASSVGAIDTEAFF.

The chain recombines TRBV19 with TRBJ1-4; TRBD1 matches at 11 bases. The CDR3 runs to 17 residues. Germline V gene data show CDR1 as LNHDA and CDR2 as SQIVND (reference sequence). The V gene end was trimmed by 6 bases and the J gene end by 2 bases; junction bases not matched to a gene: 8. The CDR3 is CASRGTGGLVTNEKLFF. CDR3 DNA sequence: TGTGCCAGTAGGGGGACAGGGGGTTTAGTGACTAATGAAAAACTGTTTTTT.

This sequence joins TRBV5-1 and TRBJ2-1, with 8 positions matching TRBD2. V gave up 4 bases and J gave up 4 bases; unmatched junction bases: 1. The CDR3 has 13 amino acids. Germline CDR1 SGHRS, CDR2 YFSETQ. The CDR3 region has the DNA TGCGCCAGCAGCGGGACTAGTTACAATGAGCAGTTCTTC. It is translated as CASSGTSYNEQFF.

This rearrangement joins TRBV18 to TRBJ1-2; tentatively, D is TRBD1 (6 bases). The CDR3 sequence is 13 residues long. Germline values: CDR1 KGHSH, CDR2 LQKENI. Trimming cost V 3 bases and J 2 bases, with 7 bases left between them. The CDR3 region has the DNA TGTGCCAGCTCACCGGGACACAACTATGGCTACACCTTC. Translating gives CASSPGHNYGYTF.

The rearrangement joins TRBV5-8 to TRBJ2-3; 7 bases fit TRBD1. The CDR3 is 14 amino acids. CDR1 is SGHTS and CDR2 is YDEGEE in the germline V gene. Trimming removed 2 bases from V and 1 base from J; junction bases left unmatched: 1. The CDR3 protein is CASSFDRGTDTQYF. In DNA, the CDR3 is TGTGCCAGCAGCTTCGACAGGGGCACAGATACGCAGTATTTT.

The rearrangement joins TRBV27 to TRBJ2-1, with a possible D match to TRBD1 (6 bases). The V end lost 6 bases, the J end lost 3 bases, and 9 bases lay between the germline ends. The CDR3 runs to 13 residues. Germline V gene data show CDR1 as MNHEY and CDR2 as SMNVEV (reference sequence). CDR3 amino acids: CASRGAVYNEQFF. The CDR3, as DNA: TGTGCCAGCAGGGGGGCAGTCTACAATGAGCAGTTCTTC.

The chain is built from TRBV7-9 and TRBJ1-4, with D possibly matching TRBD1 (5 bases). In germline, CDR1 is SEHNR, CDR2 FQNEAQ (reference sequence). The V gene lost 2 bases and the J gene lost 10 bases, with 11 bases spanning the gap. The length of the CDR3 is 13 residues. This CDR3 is CASSLSLTAKLFF. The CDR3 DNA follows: TGTGCCAGCAGCTTAAGTTTGACAGCAAAACTGTTTTTT.

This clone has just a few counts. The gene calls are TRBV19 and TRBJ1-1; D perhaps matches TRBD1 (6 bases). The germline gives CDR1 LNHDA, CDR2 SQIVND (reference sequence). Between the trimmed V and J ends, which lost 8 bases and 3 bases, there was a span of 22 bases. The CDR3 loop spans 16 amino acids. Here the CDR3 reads CASYTTGRQGDTEAFF. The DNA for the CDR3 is TGTGCCAGTTACACTACAGGGCGTCAAGGGGACACTGAAGCTTTCTTT.

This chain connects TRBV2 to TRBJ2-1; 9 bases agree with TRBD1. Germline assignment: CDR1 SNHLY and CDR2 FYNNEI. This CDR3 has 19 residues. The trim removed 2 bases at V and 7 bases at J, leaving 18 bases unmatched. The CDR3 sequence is CASSEPLYKTGGVSNEQFF. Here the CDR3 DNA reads TGTGCCAGCAGTGAACCGTTATACAAGACAGGGGGAGTATCGAATGAGCAGTTCTTC.

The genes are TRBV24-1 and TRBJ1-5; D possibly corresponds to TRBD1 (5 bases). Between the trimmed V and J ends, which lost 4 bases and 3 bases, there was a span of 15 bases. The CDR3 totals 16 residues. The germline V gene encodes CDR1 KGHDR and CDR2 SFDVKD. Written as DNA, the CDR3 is TGTGCCACCAGTGAAGATGACAGCCCGCTCAATCAGCCCCAGCATTTT. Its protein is CATSEDDSPLNQPQHF.

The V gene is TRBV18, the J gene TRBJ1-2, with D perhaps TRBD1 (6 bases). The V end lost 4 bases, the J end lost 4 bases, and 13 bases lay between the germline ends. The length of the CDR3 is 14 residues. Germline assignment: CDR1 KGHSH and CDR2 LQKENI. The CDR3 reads CASSQTDRSYGYTF. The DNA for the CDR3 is TGTGCCAGCTCACAAACTGACAGGAGCTATGGCTACACCTTC.

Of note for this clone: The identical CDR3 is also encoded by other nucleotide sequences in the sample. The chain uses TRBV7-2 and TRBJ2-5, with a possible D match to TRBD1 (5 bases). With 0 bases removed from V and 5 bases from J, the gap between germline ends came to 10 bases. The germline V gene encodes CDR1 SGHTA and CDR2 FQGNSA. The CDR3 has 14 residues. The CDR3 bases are TGTGCCAGCAGCTTAGCGGGGCCAGGGGAGACCCAGTACTTC. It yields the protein CASSLAGPGETQYF.

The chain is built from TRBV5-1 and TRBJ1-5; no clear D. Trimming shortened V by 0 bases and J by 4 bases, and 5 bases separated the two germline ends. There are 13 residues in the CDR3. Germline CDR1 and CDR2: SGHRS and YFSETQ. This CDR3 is CASSLGVNQPQHF. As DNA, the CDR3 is TGCGCCAGCAGCTTGGGAGTGAATCAGCCCCAGCATTTT.

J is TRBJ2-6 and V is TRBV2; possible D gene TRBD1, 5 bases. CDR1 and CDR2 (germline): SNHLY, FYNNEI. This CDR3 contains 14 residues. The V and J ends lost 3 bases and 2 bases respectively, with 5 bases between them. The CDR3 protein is CASSDRAGANVLTF. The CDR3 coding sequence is TGTGCCAGCAGTGACAGGGCTGGGGCCAACGTCCTGACTTTC.

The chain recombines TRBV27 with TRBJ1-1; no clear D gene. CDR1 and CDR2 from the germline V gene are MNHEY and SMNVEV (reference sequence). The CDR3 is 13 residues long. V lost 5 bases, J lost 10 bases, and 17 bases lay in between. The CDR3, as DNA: TGTGCCAGCAGTCCCCTAAGTATGTTCGGAGCTTTCTTT. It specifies CASSPLSMFGAFF.

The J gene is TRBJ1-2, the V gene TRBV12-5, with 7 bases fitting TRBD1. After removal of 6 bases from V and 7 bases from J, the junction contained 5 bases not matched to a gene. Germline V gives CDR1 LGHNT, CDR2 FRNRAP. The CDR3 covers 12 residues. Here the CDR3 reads CASGQGGSGYTF. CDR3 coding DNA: TGTGCTAGTGGCCAAGGGGGCTCTGGCTACACCTTC.

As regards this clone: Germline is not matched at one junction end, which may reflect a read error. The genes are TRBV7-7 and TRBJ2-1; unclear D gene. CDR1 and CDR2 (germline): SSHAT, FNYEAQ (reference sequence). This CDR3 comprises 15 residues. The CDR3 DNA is TGTGCTAGCAGCTTCGATCCCGGCCCGGCTAATGAGCAGTTCTTC. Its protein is CASSFDPGPANEQFF.

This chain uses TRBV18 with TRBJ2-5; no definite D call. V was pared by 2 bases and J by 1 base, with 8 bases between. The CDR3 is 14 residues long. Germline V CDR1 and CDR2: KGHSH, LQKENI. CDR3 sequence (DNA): TGTGCCAGCTCACCAGCGATCATCCAAGAGACCCAGTACTTC. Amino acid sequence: CASSPAIIQETQYF.

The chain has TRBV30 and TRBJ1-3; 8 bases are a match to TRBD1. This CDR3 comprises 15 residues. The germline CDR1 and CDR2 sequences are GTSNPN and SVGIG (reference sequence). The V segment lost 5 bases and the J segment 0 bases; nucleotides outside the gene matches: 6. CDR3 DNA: TGTGCCTGGGACGGACAGGGTTACTCTGGAAACACCATATATTTT. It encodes CAWDGQGYSGNTIYF.

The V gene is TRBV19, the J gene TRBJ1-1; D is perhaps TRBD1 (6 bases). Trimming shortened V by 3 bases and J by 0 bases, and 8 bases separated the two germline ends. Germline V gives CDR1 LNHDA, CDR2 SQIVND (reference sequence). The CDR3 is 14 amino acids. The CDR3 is CASSIGTLNTEAFF. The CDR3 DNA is TGTGCCAGTAGTATCGGGACATTGAACACTGAAGCTTTCTTT.

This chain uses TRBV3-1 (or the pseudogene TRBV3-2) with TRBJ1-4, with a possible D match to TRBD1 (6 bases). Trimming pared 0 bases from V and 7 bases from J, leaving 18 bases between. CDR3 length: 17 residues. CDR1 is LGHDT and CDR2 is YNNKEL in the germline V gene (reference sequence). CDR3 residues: CASSQDPQGLVSEKLFF. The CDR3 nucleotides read TGTGCCAGCAGCCAAGATCCCCAGGGGTTAGTAAGTGAAAAACTGTTTTTT.

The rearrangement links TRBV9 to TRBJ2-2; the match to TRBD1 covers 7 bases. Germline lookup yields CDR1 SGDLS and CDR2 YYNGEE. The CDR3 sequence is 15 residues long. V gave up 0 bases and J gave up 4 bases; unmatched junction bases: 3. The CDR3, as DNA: TGTGCCAGCAGCGTAGTGACAGGGTCCACCGGGGAGCTGTTTTTT. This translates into CASSVVTGSTGELFF.

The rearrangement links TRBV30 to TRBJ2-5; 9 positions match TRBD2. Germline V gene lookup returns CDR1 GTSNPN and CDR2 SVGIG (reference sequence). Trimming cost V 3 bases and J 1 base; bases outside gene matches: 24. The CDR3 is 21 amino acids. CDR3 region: CAWSGKYFSRGGGGVQETQYF. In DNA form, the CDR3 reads TGTGCCTGGAGCGGAAAGTACTTCTCCCGGGGGGGCGGGGGGGTCCAAGAGACCCAGTACTTC.

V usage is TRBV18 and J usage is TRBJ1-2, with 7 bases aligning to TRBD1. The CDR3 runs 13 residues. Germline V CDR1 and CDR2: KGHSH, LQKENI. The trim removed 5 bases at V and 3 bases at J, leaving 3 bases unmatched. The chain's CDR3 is CASSTDRDYGYTF. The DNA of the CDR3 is TGTGCCAGCTCAACCGACAGGGACTATGGCTACACCTTC.

The CDR3: CASSDRDQVDGYTF. CDR3 DNA sequence: TGTGCCAGCTCAGACCGGGATCAAGTGGATGGCTACACCTTC. This chain joins TRBV18 and TRBJ1-2; D not resolved. Trimming left V 5 bases short and J 6 bases short, with 16 bases between. The CDR3 runs to 14 residues. Germline V gene sequence: CDR1 KGHSH, CDR2 LQKENI.